The subject of this entry is one T cell receptor (beta chain). Its specificity is unknown. The germline gene is not matched at one end of the junction; a read error may be the cause. This cohort consisted of healthy bone marrow donors. At collection, donors were nominally healthy, but unrecorded immune exposures were probable. CDR3 length: 15 residues. The V gene's germline CDR1 is SSHAT and CDR2 FNYEAQ (reference sequence). The sample is drawn from a study of cytomegalovirus exposure and HLA in healthy donors. Study conclusions and caveats: Most TCR sequences proved rare, with some public TCRs found in many donors.

PCR primers comprised 60 Vbeta and 13 Jbeta primers. TCRdb keeps only in-frame clones here, not all; method: immunoSEQ multiplex PCR. This table has roughly 120,000 clones, 70% to 80% appearing once. The rearrangement joins TRBV7-7 to TRBJ2-1, with TRBD2 matching over 13 bases. The sample consisted of PBMCs. The receptor was isolated from a woman aged 40 to 50 in good health and CMV-seropositive. Here the CDR3 DNA reads TGTGCTAGCAGCCCCGGACTAGCGGGAGTGAATGAGCAGTTCTTC. It encodes CASSPGLAGVNEQFF. The variable domain in full, completed from reference TRBV7-7 and TRBJ2-1, reads GAGVSQSPRYKVTKRGQDVTLRCDPISSHATLYWYQQALGQGPEFLTYFNYEAQPDKSGLPSDRFSAERPEGSISTLTIQRTEQRDSAMYRCASSPGLAGVNEQFFGPGTRLTVL.